Below are 20 T cell receptor beta chains sequenced from a single sample in a study of Graves' ophthalmopathy and Graves' hyperthyroidism. RNA transcripts were the template, and TCR beta CDR3 regions were amplified from them. HTBI primers primed a first-round RT-PCR, and a second-round multiplex PCR followed. TCRdb reprocessed the multiplex PCR reads with MiXCR, giving one entry per CDR3 protein. Found here are around 40,000 distinct CDR3 sequences, about 50% of them singletons; the top ten hold around 18%. Sequencing was carried out using peripheral blood. The source of these receptors is an adult man with Graves' ophthalmopathy.

This clonotype showed up many times. This chain joins TRBV20-1 and TRBJ2-7, with D perhaps TRBD2 (7 bases). In germline, CDR1 is DFQATT, CDR2 SNEGSKA (reference sequence). The CDR3 runs to 13 residues. V was shortened by 5 bases and J by 3 bases, with 14 bases between the two germline ends. The CDR3 DNA follows: TGCAGTGCTCGAGGGGGGGGCCACTACGAGCAGTACGTC. Its translation is CSARGGGHYEQYV.

The chain uses TRBV24-1 and TRBJ2-7; 7 bases are a match to TRBD1. This CDR3 comprises 13 residues. V lost 3 bases to trimming and J lost 3 bases; unmatched junction nucleotides: 1. Germline V gene data show CDR1 as KGHDR and CDR2 as SFDVKD. The CDR3 nucleotides read TGTGCCACCAGTGATCCAGGGGGCTACGAGCAGTACTTC. Amino acids: CATSDPGGYEQYF.

The chain recombines TRBV10-3 with TRBJ1-6, with D maybe TRBD1 (5 bases). Germline-derived CDR1 and CDR2 are ENHRY and SYGVKD. CDR3 length: 14 amino acids. Trimming pared 6 bases from V and 4 bases from J, leaving 10 bases between. The CDR3 DNA is TGTGCCATCAGCCCGACAGATTATAATTCACCCCTCCACTTT. Translating it yields CAISPTDYNSPLHF.

The J gene is TRBJ1-1, the V gene TRBV7-2, with D tentatively TRBD1 (6 bases). Looked up from germline, CDR1 is SGHTA and CDR2 is FQGNSA. This CDR3 is built from 15 residues. V dropped 3 bases and J dropped 0 bases, with 11 bases sitting between them. As DNA, the CDR3 is TGTGCCAGCAGCTTGGGGGCGGGGGTGAACACTGAAGCTTTCTTT. Its translation is CASSLGAGVNTEAFF.

J is TRBJ2-6 and V is TRBV6-2 or TRBV6-3; D gene uncertain. This CDR3 comprises 19 residues. Between the trimmed V and J ends, which lost 2 bases and 3 bases, there was a span of 20 bases. Germline assignment: CDR1 MNHEY and CDR2 SVGEGT. The DNA for the CDR3 is TGTGCCAGCAGTTACCCTTATTCACGGGCCCGGGTTGGGGCCAACGTCCTGACTTTC. Amino acids: CASSYPYSRARVGANVLTF.

This clonotype occurred once. This chain links TRBV10-3 with TRBJ2-2, with 8 bases identical to TRBD1. Germline CDR1 reads ENHRY; CDR2 reads SYGVKD. V lost 6 bases, J lost 8 bases, and 2 bases stayed unmatched. The CDR3 runs to 12 residues. Written as DNA, the CDR3 is TGTGCCATCAGGGGGACAGGTGGGGAGCTGTTTTTT. Protein sequence: CAIRGTGGELFF.

This clonotype was observed at least ten times. The V call is TRBV27, the J call TRBJ1-5; no firm D call. This CDR3 has 12 amino acids. V gave up 2 bases and J gave up 7 bases, with 6 bases separating them. CDR1 and CDR2 (germline): MNHEY, SMNVEV (reference sequence). The CDR3 DNA follows: TGTGCCAGCAGTTTAAACGGCCAGCCCCAGCATTTT. Residues: CASSLNGQPQHF.

This clonotype was counted ten times or more. The chain combines TRBV4-2 with TRBJ2-1, with D perhaps given as TRBD1 or TRBD2 (5 bases each). The CDR3 has 11 residues. V lost 4 bases and J lost 9, with 7 bases in between. Germline V CDR1 and CDR2: LGHNA, YNFKEQ. CDR3 residues: CASSPGTEQFF. The CDR3 bases are TGTGCCAGCAGCCCAGGGACTGAGCAGTTCTTC.

The chain employs TRBV4-2 and TRBJ2-7, with unresolved D. Trimming cost V 0 bases and J 9 bases, with 0 bases left between them. Germline CDR1 LGHNA, CDR2 YNFKEQ. The CDR3 length is 9 residues. CDR3 region: CASSQEQYV. In DNA form, the CDR3 reads TGTGCCAGCAGCCAAGAGCAGTACGTC.

Concerning this clonotype: The CDR3 does not close with the conserved phenylalanine or tryptophan, likely indicating a read error. The CDR3 protein is CASSESGTGRETQYS. Written as DNA, the CDR3 is TGTGCTAGCAGTGAATCGGGTACAGGACGGGAGACCCAGTACTCC. The V call is TRBV6-1, the J call TRBJ2-5, with D possibly TRBD1 on 5 matching bases. CDR1 and CDR2 (germline): MNHNS, SASEGT. This CDR3 is 15 amino acids long.

This clonotype was detected once. The rearrangement joins TRBV4-1 to TRBJ1-2; a possible D gene is TRBD1 (5 bases). V gave up 0 bases and J gave up 4 bases, with 12 bases separating them. Germline CDR1 and CDR2: MGHRA and YSYEKL. CDR3 length: 15 residues. CDR3 sequence reads: CASSQEWQGSYGYTF. The CDR3 region has the DNA TGCGCCAGCAGCCAAGAATGGCAGGGCAGCTATGGCTACACCTTC.

The chain has TRBV19 and TRBJ1-5; 12 positions match TRBD1. From germline, CDR1 is LNHDA and CDR2 SQIVND (reference sequence). This CDR3 spans 15 amino acids. V lost 3 bases, J lost 4 bases, and 1 base stayed unmatched. CDR3 amino acids: CASSMGQGANQPQHF. CDR3 in DNA: TGTGCCAGTAGTATGGGACAGGGGGCTAATCAGCCCCAGCATTTT.

This clonotype was recorded many times. The chain uses TRBV6-1 and TRBJ1-4, with TRBD1 matching over 8 bases. Trimming took 1 base from V and 7 from J; bases not matched to a gene: 2. The germline CDR1 and CDR2 sequences are MNHNS and SASEGT. The CDR3 is made up of 14 amino acids. CDR3 in amino acids: CASSEGTGFEKLFF. The CDR3 region has the DNA TGTGCCAGCAGTGAAGGGACAGGGTTTGAAAAACTGTTTTTT.

The V call is TRBV7-9, the J call TRBJ1-6; D gene ambiguous. The germline CDR1 and CDR2 sequences are SEHNR and FQNEAQ (reference sequence). The V end was cut by 2 bases, the J end by 8 bases, with 16 bases between. The length of the CDR3 is 16 residues. The CDR3 region has the DNA TGTGCCAGCAGCTTAAGGTTGGGAAACGGTTATTCACCCCTCCACTTT. Translation gives CASSLRLGNGYSPLHF.

This clonotype was recorded a few times. The chain joins TRBV24-1 to TRBJ1-5, with TRBD1 identical over 11 bases. V was clipped by 4 bases and J by 11 bases; unmatched bases: 9. This CDR3 is built from 15 residues. Germline V CDR1 and CDR2: KGHDR, SFDVKD. The CDR3 coding sequence is TGTGCCACCAGTGACGGGACAGGGGGACGGGAGACCCAGCATTTT. Amino acids: CATSDGTGGRETQHF.

At least ten counts were recorded for this clonotype. Since a much larger clone is just one base distant, this may be a read error. This chain uses TRBV14 with TRBJ1-6; D gene uncertain. Germline V gene sequence: CDR1 SGHDN, CDR2 FVKESK. The CDR3 has 15 amino acids. The CDR3 here is CASSQDWSYNPPLHF. CDR3 nucleotide sequence: TGTGCCAGCAGCCAGGACTGGTCCTATAATCCACCCCTCCACTTT.

This clonotype appeared many times. This chain uses TRBV29-1 with TRBJ2-2, with 10 bases that match TRBD2. J gave up 5 bases and V 3 bases, and 6 bases lay outside the gene matches. Germline-derived CDR1 and CDR2 are SQVTM and ANQGSEA. The CDR3 has 15 residues. In DNA, the CDR3 is TGCAGCGTTGAGGACAGCGGGAGGGGGACCGGGGAGCTGTTTTTT. The encoded protein is CSVEDSGRGTGELFF.

The V call is TRBV9, the J call TRBJ1-6, with D uncertain. The V gene lost 0 bases and the J gene lost 13 bases, with 11 bases spanning the gap. The CDR3 extends over 13 amino acids. Germline V gene lookup returns CDR1 SGDLS and CDR2 YYNGEE. The CDR3 region is CASSVAAEGPLHF. DNA of the CDR3: TGTGCCAGCAGCGTAGCGGCCGAAGGGCCCCTCCACTTT.

This clonotype was observed many times. CDR3 region: CASSYGRDNYGYTF. The DNA of the CDR3 is TGTGCCAGCAGTTATGGGCGGGATAACTATGGCTACACCTTC. V is TRBV6-6 and J is TRBJ1-2; no clear D gene. The germline CDR1 and CDR2 sequences are MNHNY and SVGAGI (reference sequence). There are 14 residues in the CDR3. The V gene lost 3 bases and the J gene lost 1 base, with 9 bases spanning the gap.

The genes are TRBV19 and TRBJ1-6, with 8 positions matching TRBD1. V lost 3 bases, J lost 7 bases, and 5 bases stayed unmatched. The CDR3 length is 15 residues. CDR1 LNHDA and CDR2 SQIVND come from the germline V gene (reference sequence). The CDR3 is CASSIGQGANSPLHF. Written as DNA, the CDR3 is TGTGCCAGTAGTATTGGGCAGGGGGCGAATTCACCCCTCCACTTT.